This TCR beta chain was identified during a study of T cell repertoires in cytomegalovirus infection. Study-level information: The public TCR beta signatures pointed to both CMV infection and matching HLA type. Study-wide results and caveats: Summed frequency of shared TCR beta families picked out CMV carriers who also had the relevant HLA. HLA-C-restricted CMV-specific TCR beta clonotypes prevailed in the ex vivo response.

V was clipped by 1 base and J by 5 bases, with 6 bases between them. Germline assignment: CDR1 SGHTA and CDR2 FQGNSA. The CDR3 has 14 residues. TCRdb redid the calling of the reads with MiXCR, one entry per CDR3 protein. Among around 430,000 distinct CDR3 sequences listed, about two fifths were seen once. This clonotype was seen at least ten times. What it recognizes is unknown. The sequencing here drew on cultured PBMCs, taken from culture after CMV antigen stimulation. The TCR originated in a human donor in good health (CMV status not recorded). Some clones in this sample may be carry-over from other donors' samples. V gene TRBV7-2 combines with J gene TRBJ1-6; D not certain. The DNA for the CDR3 is TGTGCCAGCAGCTTAGAATGGAATAATTCACCCCTCCACTTT. This sequence encodes CASSLEWNNSPLHF.